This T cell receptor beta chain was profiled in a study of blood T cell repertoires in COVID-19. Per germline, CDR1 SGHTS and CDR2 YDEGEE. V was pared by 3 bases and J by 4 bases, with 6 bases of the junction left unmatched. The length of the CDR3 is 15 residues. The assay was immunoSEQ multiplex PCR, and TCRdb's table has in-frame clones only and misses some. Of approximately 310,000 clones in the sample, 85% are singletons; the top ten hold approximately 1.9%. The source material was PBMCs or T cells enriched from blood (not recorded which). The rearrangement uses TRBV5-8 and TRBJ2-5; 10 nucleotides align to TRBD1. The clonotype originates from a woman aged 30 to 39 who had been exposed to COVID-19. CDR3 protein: CASSSRTGGIETQYF. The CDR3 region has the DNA TGTGCCAGCAGCTCCCGGACAGGGGGGATAGAGACCCAGTACTTC.